Presented here are 4 T cell receptor beta chains from one specimen sequenced in a study of Ad26.COV2.S vaccination and SARS-CoV-2 variants. Here immunoSEQ multiplex PCR was the method, and the copy in TCRdb shows in-frame clones only, minus some. The sample has 320,000 or so clones, 85% to 90% seen once. As to treatment: some 20 received Ad26.COV2.S at low or high dose, single or two shots; about five received placebo; per-sample allocation not given. Sampling was performed 63 days after the first vaccine or placebo injection. Sequences were derived from peripheral blood, sampled in a trial of Ad26.COV2.S vaccine versus placebo. These receptors all stem from a person aged 18-60 years who received the Ad26.COV2.S COVID-19 vaccine or a placebo.

This clone was recorded only once. This rearrangement joins TRBV9 to TRBJ2-1, with 7 bases that match TRBD2. Germline loops: CDR1 SGDLS, CDR2 YYNGEE. V gave up 3 bases and J gave up 7 bases; unmatched junction bases: 10. The CDR3 extends over 15 amino acids. The CDR3 protein is CASSASGAGLNEQFF. The CDR3 DNA reads as TGTGCCAGCAGCGCGAGTGGAGCGGGGTTAAATGAGCAGTTCTTC.

This chain uses TRBV3-1 (or the pseudogene TRBV3-2) with TRBJ2-7; possible D gene TRBD2, 5 bases. Germline V gene sequence: CDR1 LGHDT, CDR2 YNNKEL (reference sequence). Trimming took off 4 bases at V and 0 bases at J, with 7 bases between the two ends. This CDR3 region has 13 residues. CDR3 nucleotide sequence: TGTGCCAGCAGCCTTGGGAGCTCCTACGAGCAGTACGTC. As protein: CASSLGSSYEQYV.

The V call is TRBV5-1, the J call TRBJ1-3; tentative D call: TRBD1 (5 bases). The CDR3 sequence is 14 residues long. Germline V gene sequence: CDR1 SGHRS, CDR2 YFSETQ. Deletions cut 5 bases from V and 0 bases from J, with 9 bases between. The DNA for the CDR3 is TGCGCCAGCAGTGGGACGGACTCTGGAAACACCATATATTTT. As protein: CASSGTDSGNTIYF.

This rearrangement joins TRBV18 to TRBJ1-1, with D unclear. Trimming removed 3 bases at V and 2 bases at J, with 10 bases between. Germline CDR1 and CDR2: KGHSH and LQKENI. The CDR3 runs to 14 residues. The CDR3 here is CASSPQDINTEAFF. The CDR3 DNA reads TGTGCCAGCTCACCGCAAGACATCAACACTGAAGCTTTCTTT.